This is a list of T cell receptor beta chains from one sample in a study of blood T cell repertoires in COVID-19. TCRdb's copy holds only in-frame clones and misses some; the assay was immunoSEQ multiplex PCR. The repertoire holds roughly 200,000 clones, approximately 86% seen once, with 3.8% in the top ten. Input material: PBMCs or T cells enriched from blood (not recorded which). These receptors originate from a woman in her thirties or forties with acute COVID-19. CDR3s include the opening cysteine and the closing phenylalanine or tryptophan.

cdr3_length v_call cdr3_aa
15 TRBV27 CASSFGAAVGNTIYF
14 TRBV18 CASSPRQGVYEQYF
15 TRBV6-6 CASSYTAKGGTEAFF
13 TRBV28 CATWTRGGTEAFF
16 TRBV6-5 CASSYEGRRGNNEQFF
15 TRBV28 CASSTTTGTRVEQFF
15 TRBV29-1 CSVSPGGTTNEKLFF
19 TRBV7-3 CASSPRRADQQGPRNTIYF
12 TRBV27 CASSPSGYEQYF
11 TRBV12-3/TRBV12-4 CASAVSVEQFF
14 TRBV19 CASSGFQREGEQYF
12 TRBV28 CASSLEGRGYTF
15 TRBV24-1 CATSDAGRVQETQYF
15 TRBV3-1/TRBV3-2 CASSSPGRAGTEAFF
15 TRBV2 CASSGPTVRLAGGYF
17 TRBV6-2/TRBV6-3 CASSYQMARSGDTEAFF
12 TRBV29-1 CSSLGGGETQYF
17 TRBV3-1/TRBV3-2 CASSQDPLAGERETQYF
15 TRBV6-2/TRBV6-3 CASSYSSGRSYEQYF
14 TRBV27 CASSLTSATDTQYF
12 TRBV19 CASSTGTDTQYF
14 TRBV28 CAWASGRTYNEQFF
17 TRBV9 CASSVAHGGGGPGELFF
17 TRBV7-8 CASSLDPTGTSGNEQFF
16 TRBV3-1/TRBV3-2 CASSQFPARYSYGYTF
16 TRBV5-1 CASSLHGTSSLDEQFF
15 TRBV12-5 CASGLQGLENYEQYF
13 TRBV5-1 CASSWTGTTEAFF
14 TRBV27 CASSSYRSGGELFF
13 TRBV10-2 CASSALVGYEQYF
14 TRBV28 CASSNTGSADTQYF
18 TRBV15 CATSRSRTSGRSSYEQYF
16 TRBV3-1/TRBV3-2 CASSPSGTGETDTQYF
14 TRBV11-3 CASSLALATDTQYF
14 TRBV5-3 CAEHLTSCGGELFF
14 TRBV28 CASSLGTGDQPQHF
16 TRBV9 CASSGDTSGRGNEQFF
19 TRBV7-8 CASSSGRTRTSGPNNEQFF
13 TRBV6-5 CASSSLSRGPQHF
11 TRBV29-1 CSVLKSGGVYF
16 TRBV18 CASSPEGPYSNQPQHF
19 TRBV5-1 CASSLPRFQREGHSYEQYF
13 TRBV2 CASRVENTGELFF
17 TRBV7-9 CASSSRGPPPGTGELFF
15 TRBV7-2 CASSLGASGYNEQFF
16 TRBV5-1 CASSPRTSGNTGELFF
15 TRBV2 CASLAGGSSSYEQYF
17 TRBV6-2/TRBV6-3 CASSYSGGQGANYGYTF
13 TRBV28 CASSLDRVKGYTF